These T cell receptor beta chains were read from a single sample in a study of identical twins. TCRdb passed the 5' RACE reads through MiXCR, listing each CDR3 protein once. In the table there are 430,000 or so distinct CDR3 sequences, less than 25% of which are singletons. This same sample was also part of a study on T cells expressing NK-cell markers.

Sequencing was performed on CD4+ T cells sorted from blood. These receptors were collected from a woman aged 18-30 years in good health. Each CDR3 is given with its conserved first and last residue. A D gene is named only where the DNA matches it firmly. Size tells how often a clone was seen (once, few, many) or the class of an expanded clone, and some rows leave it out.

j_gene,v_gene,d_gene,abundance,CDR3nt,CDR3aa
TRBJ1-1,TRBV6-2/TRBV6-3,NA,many,TGTGCCAGCAGTGTGGTGAACACTGAAGCTTTCTTT,CASSVVNTEAFF
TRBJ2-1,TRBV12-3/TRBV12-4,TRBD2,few,TGTGCCAGCAGCCATCAGCGGGGGGGCACGTCGAATGAGCAGTTCTTC,CASSHQRGGTSNEQFF
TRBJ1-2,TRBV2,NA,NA,TGTGCCAGCAGCCCCGACGGGACGAGAAGTGGCTACACCTTC,CASSPDGTRSGYTF
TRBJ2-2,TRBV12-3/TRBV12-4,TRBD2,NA,TGTGCCAGCAGTTTAATTGGCCTAGCGGGACCTACCGGGGAGCTGTTTTTT,CASSLIGLAGPTGELFF
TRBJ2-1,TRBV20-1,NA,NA,TGCAGTGCTAGATATGGGGGACGGGGTGAGCAGTTCTTC,CSARYGGRGEQFF
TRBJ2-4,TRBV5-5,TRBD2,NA,TGTGCCAGCAGCTCGTTGGGACTAGCGGTACCCAAAAACATTCAGTACTTC,CASSSLGLAVPKNIQYF
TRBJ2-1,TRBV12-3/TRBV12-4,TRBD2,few,TGTGCCAGCAGTTTACATGGCGGGGGTAGCCAGTTCTTC,CASSLHGGGSQFF
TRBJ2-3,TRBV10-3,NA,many,TGTGCCATCAGCGACGTAGGCGGGTGGGCCAGCTCTAGCACAGATACGCAGTATTTT,CAISDVGGWASSSTDTQYF
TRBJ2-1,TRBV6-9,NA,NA,TGTGCCAGCAGTTATGATTTGGATGAGCAGTTCTTC,CASSYDLDEQFF
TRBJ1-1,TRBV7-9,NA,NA,TGTGCCAGCAGCTTAAAACAGGCGAACACTGAAGCTTTCTTT,CASSLKQANTEAFF
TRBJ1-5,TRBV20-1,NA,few,TGCAGTGCTAGAGTGGGGAGCAATCAGCCCCAGCATTTT,CSARVGSNQPQHF
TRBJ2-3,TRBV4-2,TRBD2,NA,TGTGCCAGCAGTCCCCAGCGGGGGGCCTCAGATACGCAGTATTTT,CASSPQRGASDTQYF
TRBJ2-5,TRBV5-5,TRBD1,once,TGTGCCAGCAGCTTCGGACAGGGAAATTCTTTGGGGACAGAGACCCAGTACTTC,CASSFGQGNSLGTETQYF
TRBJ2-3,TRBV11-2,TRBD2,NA,TGTGCCAGCACCTTAGAGGGCGGCGGGAGGGCTATCAGAGATACGCAGTATTTT,CASTLEGGGRAIRDTQYF
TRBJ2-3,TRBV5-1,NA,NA,TGCGCCAGCAGCTTGGATATGGCGAGCACAGATACGCAGTATTTT,CASSLDMASTDTQYF
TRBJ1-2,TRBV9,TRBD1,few,TGTGCCAGCAGCTTGGGGACAGGAGGCAACTATGGCTACACCTTC,CASSLGTGGNYGYTF
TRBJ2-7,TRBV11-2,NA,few,TGTGCCAGCAGCCCGGAGGGGGCGAGCTCCTACGAGCAGTACTTC,CASSPEGASSYEQYF
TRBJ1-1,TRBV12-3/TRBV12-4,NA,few,TGTGCCAGCAGGAACTTATACGCAGTTCAGGGATTT,CASRNLYAVQGF
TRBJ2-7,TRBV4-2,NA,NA,TGTGCCAGCAGCCAAGCAGGGCCCGCCTACGAGCAGTACTTC,CASSQAGPAYEQYF
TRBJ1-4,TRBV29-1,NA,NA,TGCAGCGTGGGTGACAGGCGGATCGGAGAAAAACTGTTTTTT,CSVGDRRIGEKLFF
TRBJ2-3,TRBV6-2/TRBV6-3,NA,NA,TGTGCCAGCAGTGGGACTTCTTCGCTAACAGATACGCAGTATTTT,CASSGTSSLTDTQYF
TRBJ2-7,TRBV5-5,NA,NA,TGTGCCAGCAGCTTGGTAAGGGGAGGCTACGAGCAGTACTTC,CASSLVRGGYEQYF
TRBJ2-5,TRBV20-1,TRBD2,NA,TGCAGTGCTAGAGATCGTGCAGCGGGAGGGTTCCAAGAGACCCAGTACTTC,CSARDRAAGGFQETQYF
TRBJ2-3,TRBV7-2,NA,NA,TGTGCCAGCAGCTTACCCTCGGACACGCAGTATTTT,CASSLPSDTQYF
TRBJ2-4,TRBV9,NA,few,TGTGCCAGCAGCGCGGAGGGGGGCAAAAACATTCAGTACTTC,CASSAEGGKNIQYF
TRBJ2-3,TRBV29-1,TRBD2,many,TGCAGCGTGAGGGGGACTAGCGGGGGGGTACCAGATACGCAGTATTTT,CSVRGTSGGVPDTQYF
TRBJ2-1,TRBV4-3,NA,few,TGCGCCAGCAGCCGTCCTGGGGGCTTCGCTGAGCAGTTCTTC,CASSRPGGFAEQFF
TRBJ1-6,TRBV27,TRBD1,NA,TGTGCCAGCAGGGACAGGGGTCATTCACCCCTCCACTTT,CASRDRGHSPLHF
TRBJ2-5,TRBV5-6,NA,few,TGTGCCAGCAGCTTGGAGGCCAGGGAGGAGACCCAGTACTTC,CASSLEAREETQYF
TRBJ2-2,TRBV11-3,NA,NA,TGTGCCAGCACCGGTGAGGGTACCGGGGAGCTGTTTTTT,CASTGEGTGELFF
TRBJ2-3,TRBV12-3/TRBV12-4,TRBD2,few,TGTGCCAGCAGTTTGACGGAACGGGGGGGCGTAGATACGCAGTATTTT,CASSLTERGGVDTQYF